This T cell receptor beta chain was sequenced for a study of blood T cell repertoires in COVID-19. Whole-study context: Sources were T cells, B-cell-depleted T cells, or PBMCs; the material itself was cDNA or gDNA.

Sequencing used immunoSEQ multiplex PCR; TCRdb keeps in-frame clones, though not all of them. The sample yields about 160,000 clones, 85% seen once. This clonotype originated in a human donor with acute or convalescent COVID-19. The donor label of this sample is uncertain. Sample: peripheral blood.

Here the CDR3 reads CASSIRQPGGYQPQHF. As DNA, the CDR3 is TGTGCCAGTAGTATTCGTCAGCCCGGGGGGTATCAGCCCCAGCATTTT. The J gene is TRBJ1-5, the V gene TRBV19; perhaps TRBD1 as D (5 bases). Trimming took off 3 bases at V and 5 bases at J, with 17 bases between the two ends. Germline loops: CDR1 LNHDA, CDR2 SQIVND (reference sequence). The CDR3 length is 16 residues.